This T cell receptor beta chain appears in the sequencing data of a study of T cell repertoires in cytomegalovirus infection. Study conclusions and caveats: The study found HLA-C-restricted CMV-specific TCR beta clonotypes dominating the ex vivo response.

For this clonotype: Its specificity is unknown.

TCRdb called the reads again in MiXCR, with one record for every CDR3 protein. Among more than 150,000 distinct CDR3 sequences listed, approximately 19% were seen once. The CDR3 length is 14 residues. The trim removed 7 bases at V and 2 bases at J, leaving 5 bases unmatched. CDR1 MNHEY and CDR2 SVGAGI come from the germline V gene. The chain combines TRBV6-5 with TRBJ2-7; 10 bases map to TRBD2. Sequenced material: PBMCs. The clonotype comes from a human donor in good health (CMV status not recorded). Some clones in this sample may be carry-over from other donors' samples. The CDR3 loop is CASTKAGGPYEQYF. Written as DNA, the CDR3 is TGTGCCAGCACCAAAGCGGGAGGGCCCTACGAGCAGTACTTC.